The TCR beta chain described here comes from a study of human thymus T cells. Study results and caveats: Apparent bias marked the V and J gene usage of thymic and blood repertoires.

TCRdb's table, derived via immunoSEQ multiplex PCR, lists solely in-frame clones and lacks some. Seen here are 55,000 to 70,000 clones, around 94% observed once, and the top ten hold around 5.4%. Deletions cut 1 base from V and 5 bases from J, with 11 bases between. Germline V CDR1 and CDR2: MGHRA, YSYEKL. The CDR3 extends over 15 amino acids. The sample holds one count of this clone. What it recognizes is unknown. The receptor comes from a boy under three years old with a congenital heart defect but otherwise immunologically healthy. This chain uses TRBV4-1 with TRBJ2-2, with a possible D match to TRBD1 (6 bases). Source material: blood. The CDR3 bases are TGCGCCAGCAGCCAAGTCGACACAGGGACCGGGGAGCTGTTTTTT. Amino acids: CASSQVDTGTGELFF.